A selection of T cell receptor beta chains follows, all from one sample in a study of memory CD4+ T cells and cytomegalovirus serostatus. Some clones are missing from TCRdb's copy, which holds only in-frame ones; the method was immunoSEQ multiplex PCR. The repertoire has about 82,000 clones, roughly 80% of them found once; the top ten carry around 0.8%. Sample: memory CD4+ T cells from blood. The receptors stem from an adult in good health and CMV-seronegative. The CDR3 runs from the conserved cysteine through the conserved F or W. The D gene is left open where the match is weak. Clone size is given for some rows only: seen once, a few or many times, or a class if the clone is expanded.

TRBV18	few	TRBJ2-2	TRBD1	TGTGCCAGCTCACCTCCACCGGGACAGGGTACGAACGGGGAGCTGTTTTTT	CASSPPPGQGTNGELFF
TRBV19	.	TRBJ2-1	.	TGTGCCAGTAGTATAGATCACCAGGGTTTCTACAATGAGCAGTTCTTC	CASSIDHQGFYNEQFF
TRBV5-1	.	TRBJ2-3	TRBD2	TGCGCCAGCAGCTTGGGTCGTAGTAGCGGGGGGGTTACAGATACGCAGTATTTT	CASSLGRSSGGVTDTQYF
TRBV5-1	.	TRBJ1-5	.	TGCGCCAGCAGTTCCGGGACCAGCAATCAGCCCCAGCATTTT	CASSSGTSNQPQHF
TRBV30	.	TRBJ1-4	.	TGTGCCTGGAGGAAAGGGGGGGCAACTAATGAAAAACTGTTTTTT	CAWRKGGATNEKLFF
TRBV6-5	.	TRBJ1-2	TRBD1	TGTGCCAGCAGTTCCGGACAGGGGGCGGGTGGCTACACCTTC	CASSSGQGAGGYTF
TRBV27	.	TRBJ2-3	.	TGTGCCAGCGGCCGGGTGGGGGCCATCACAGATACGCAGTATTTT	CASGRVGAITDTQYF
TRBV6-1	.	TRBJ2-5	TRBD2	TGTGCCAGCAGTGAAGCGGTGGCGGGGGGGGGAGAGACCCAGTACTTC	CASSEAVAGGGETQYF
TRBV18	.	TRBJ1-2	TRBD1	TGTGCCAGCTCGTTAGGGACAGGGGCCCGTGAGGGCTACACCTTC	CASSLGTGAREGYTF
TRBV19	.	TRBJ1-1	TRBD1	TGTGCCAGTAGTTTACGACAGGGGGTTGGGAACACTGAAGCTTTCTTT	CASSLRQGVGNTEAFF
TRBV30	.	TRBJ2-2	.	TGTGCCTGGATCCCAGGACAGAACCTCGGGGAGCTGTTTTTT	CAWIPGQNLGELFF
TRBV11-1	.	TRBJ1-6	.	TGTGCCAGCAGCGCTCCGGGCGGAGGTAATTCACCCCTCCACTTT	CASSAPGGGNSPLHF
TRBV5-4	.	TRBJ2-5	.	TGTGCCAGCAGCTTGGCCGGGCGGGGCCAAGAGACCCAGTACTTC	CASSLAGRGQETQYF
TRBV2	.	TRBJ2-1	TRBD2	TGTGCCAGCAGGACAGGACTAGCGGGGTACAATGAGCAGTTCTTC	CASRTGLAGYNEQFF
TRBV9	.	TRBJ1-1	TRBD1	TGTGCCAGCAGCGCTGGGACAGGGGAAACAACGGTGGACACTGAAGCTTTCTTT	CASSAGTGETTVDTEAFF
TRBV15	.	TRBJ1-5	.	TGTGCCACCAGCAGAGACAGAGGGGGATGGAGGCCCCAGCATTTT	CATSRDRGGWRPQHF
TRBV30	.	TRBJ1-3	.	TGTGCCTGGAGCCTAGGACAGATTTCTGGAAACACCATATATTTT	CAWSLGQISGNTIYF
TRBV29-1	.	TRBJ2-1	TRBD2	TGCAGCGTGCCGGGACTAGCGGGGAATGAGCAGTTCTTC	CSVPGLAGNEQFF
TRBV5-1	once	TRBJ2-4	.	TGCGCCAGCAGCTTTACATCCGAAAACATTCAGTACTTC	CASSFTSENIQYF
TRBV30	.	TRBJ2-2	.	TGTGCCTGGAGGGACCAGGCGGGGGGGGAGCTGTTTTTT	CAWRDQAGGELFF
TRBV2	.	TRBJ1-2	TRBD1	TGTGCCAGCAGTGGCGGACAGGGGATCGGTGGCTACACCTTC	CASSGGQGIGGYTF
TRBV4-3	.	TRBJ2-1	TRBD2	TGCGCCAGCAGCCAAGTTAGCGGGGGGGCCCGTGGCAATGAGCAGTTCTTC	CASSQVSGGARGNEQFF
TRBV28	.	TRBJ2-7	TRBD1	TGTGCCAGCAGCGAACCGGGACAGGGACTCTACGAGCAGTACTTC	CASSEPGQGLYEQYF
TRBV10-3	.	TRBJ1-2	.	TGTGCCATCAGTGCGGAACCTAACTATGGCTACACCTTC	CAISAEPNYGYTF
TRBV7-2	.	TRBJ1-1	TRBD1	TGTGCCAGCAGCTTGACAGGGGGTACTGAAGCTTTCTTT	CASSLTGGTEAFF
TRBV5-1	once	TRBJ2-5	TRBD1	TGCGCCAGCGCCCAGACAGGGGGAGAGACCCAGTACTTC	CASAQTGGETQYF
TRBV7-3	once	TRBJ2-2	.	TGTGCCAGCAGCTTAACGTATGGGACGGGGACCGGGGAGCTGTTTTTT	CASSLTYGTGTGELFF
TRBV6-5	.	TRBJ1-2	.	TGTGCCAGCAGTTACTCACAGGAAGCTAACTATGGCTACACCTTC	CASSYSQEANYGYTF
TRBV10-1	.	TRBJ2-1	TRBD1	TGCGCCAGCAGGAGCGGGACAGGGGGCAATGAGCAGTTCTTC	CASRSGTGGNEQFF
TRBV19	.	TRBJ1-1	.	TGTGCCAGTAGTAAGTCAAATCCCGGGGTGAACACTGAAGCTTTCTTT	CASSKSNPGVNTEAFF
TRBV5-4	.	TRBJ2-1	TRBD1	TGTGCCAGCAGTCCCGGGACAGGGGGCTGGTCCTACAATGAGCAGTTCTTC	CASSPGTGGWSYNEQFF
TRBV7-9	.	TRBJ2-7	.	TGTGCCAGCAGTAGTCCCGGGGTGGTCTACGAGCAGTACTTC	CASSSPGVVYEQYF
TRBV7-2	.	TRBJ2-4	TRBD2	TGTGCCAGCAGCTCCTCCAGCGGGGGGATTCTAGCCAAAAACATTCAGTACTTC	CASSSSSGGILAKNIQYF
TRBV5-4	.	TRBJ1-6	.	TGTGCCAGCAGCTTGGGCCGGACCTATAATTCACCCCTCCACTTT	CASSLGRTYNSPLHF
TRBV5-4	.	TRBJ1-6	.	TGTGCCAGCAGCTTGAGTAGCTCCTATAATTCACCCCTCCACTTT	CASSLSSSYNSPLHF
TRBV5-8	.	TRBJ1-5	.	TGTGCCAGCAGCTTGTATGGTCAGCCCCAGCATTTT	CASSLYGQPQHF
TRBV7-6	.	TRBJ2-1	.	TGTGCCAGCAGCCTTCACAGGAGCTCCTACAATGAGCAGTTCTTC	CASSLHRSSYNEQFF
TRBV10-3	.	TRBJ1-1	.	TGTGCCATCAGTGGGCAGGGGTCTACGGAAGCTTTCTTT	CAISGQGSTEAFF
TRBV9	once	TRBJ2-1	TRBD2	TGTGCCAGCAGCGACCGGACTAGCGCACATGAGCAGTTCTTC	CASSDRTSAHEQFF
TRBV5-1	once	TRBJ2-7	.	TGCGCCAGCAGCTTGGTCGGCAGGAACTACGAGCAGTACTTC	CASSLVGRNYEQYF
TRBV29-1	.	TRBJ2-5	TRBD1	TGCAGCGTTGCCGGGACAGGGGAGGGTGAGACCCAGTACTTC	CSVAGTGEGETQYF
TRBV6-1	.	TRBJ2-3	.	TGTGCCAGCGGTCTAGCTTCCCCAGATACGCAGTATTTT	CASGLASPDTQYF
TRBV30	.	TRBJ1-1	.	TGTGCCTCCCAGAAGGGGGATAGAACTGAAGCTTTCTTT	CASQKGDRTEAFF
TRBV19	.	TRBJ1-4	.	TGTGCCAGTAGTATACGGCAGGGGCGAAATGAAAAACTGTTTTTT	CASSIRQGRNEKLFF
TRBV30	.	TRBJ1-3	TRBD1	TGTGCCTGGAAAAGGGACAGGGGTCTGGAAAACACCATATATTTT	CAWKRDRGLENTIYF
TRBV7-2	.	TRBJ2-5	TRBD2	TGTGCCAGCAGCTTAGTGGGCGGGAGCCAAGAGACCCAGTACTTC	CASSLVGGSQETQYF
TRBV30	once	TRBJ2-5	TRBD2	TGTGCCTGGGCGGGGGGGGCCGGCGGGGCCCAGTACTTC	CAWAGGAGGAQYF
TRBV30	.	TRBJ2-5	.	TGTGCCTGGAGTGTACGATCCTATGAGACCCAGTACTTC	CAWSVRSYETQYF
TRBV5-4	.	TRBJ1-6	.	TGTGCCAGCAGCATTCAGGGCTTCACCCGCGGTTCACCCCTCCACTTT	CASSIQGFTRGSPLHF
TRBV5-1	.	TRBJ1-1	.	TGCGCCAGCAGCTTGGCTGGAGACACTGAAGCTTTCTTT	CASSLAGDTEAFF